The 2 T cell receptor beta chains reported below all come from one sample, sequenced in a study of post-analysis software for immune sequencing data. Unique molecular identifiers were built into the TCR beta cDNA libraries. TCRdb reprocessed the PCR reads with MiXCR, giving one entry per CDR3 protein. Of about 160,000 distinct CDR3 sequences listed, roughly 34% were seen once; the top ten hold under 30%. The input for sequencing was blood, taken after autologous hematopoietic stem cell transplantation. Every receptor here comes from a girl aged 5 to 17 with multiple sclerosis.

The chain uses TRBV20-1 and TRBJ2-1; 13 bases align to TRBD2. The CDR3 loop spans 15 amino acids. J lost 15 bases, V lost 0 bases, and 11 bases had no gene match. The germline V gene has CDR1 DFQATT and CDR2 SNEGSKA (reference sequence). The CDR3 is CSARDRTSGRAVLFF. CDR3 DNA: TGCAGTGCTAGAGATCGCACTAGCGGGAGGGCCGTGTTGTTCTTC.

Many counts were recorded for this clonotype. This sequence joins TRBV5-1 and TRBJ1-2, with TRBD1 matching 11 bases. The CDR3 totals 14 residues. Trimming took 4 bases from V and 8 from J; bases not matched to a gene: 7. CDR1 is SGHRS and CDR2 is YFSETQ in the germline V gene. CDR3 in DNA: TGCGCCAGCAGCCGGACAGGGGGCTGGAGAGGCTACACCTTC. This gives the protein CASSRTGGWRGYTF.